A selection of T cell receptor beta chains follows, all from one sample in a study of blood T cell repertoires in COVID-19. Sequenced by immunoSEQ multiplex PCR; TCRdb stores in-frame clones only, minus some. The profile shows about 150,000 clones, almost 85% of them singletons. Sequencing used peripheral blood. The receptors shown here come from a human donor with acute or convalescent COVID-19. The donor label of this sample is uncertain. CDR3s include the opening cysteine and the closing phenylalanine or tryptophan. Each record gives: D gene, clone size, V gene, J gene, CDR3 DNA, CDR3 protein. The D gene is left open where the match is weak. Where a row states a size, it is once, few, many or the class of an expanded clone; other rows omit it.

d_gene: TRBD1
abundance: .
v_gene: TRBV19
j_gene: TRBJ1-3
CDR3nt: TGTGCCAGTAGTACCCTACAGGGGGACAGGAACACCATATATTTT
CDR3aa: CASSTLQGDRNTIYF

d_gene: .
abundance: once
v_gene: TRBV29-1
j_gene: TRBJ2-7
CDR3nt: TGCAGCGGAGCCGCCAATTACGAGCAGTACTTC
CDR3aa: CSGAANYEQYF

d_gene: .
abundance: .
v_gene: TRBV5-1
j_gene: TRBJ1-1
CDR3nt: TGCGCCAGCCGGGGGTCGGGGGGCGCTGGGGGCACTGAAGCTTTCTTT
CDR3aa: CASRGSGGAGGTEAFF

d_gene: TRBD1
abundance: .
v_gene: TRBV19
j_gene: TRBJ1-4
CDR3nt: TGTGCCAGTCAGAACAGGGGCGAGGCTAATGAAAAACTGTTTTTT
CDR3aa: CASQNRGEANEKLFF

d_gene: TRBD1
abundance: .
v_gene: TRBV28
j_gene: TRBJ1-4
CDR3nt: TGTGCCAGCAGTTCGGGACAGGGAACTAATGAAAAACTGTTTTTT
CDR3aa: CASSSGQGTNEKLFF

d_gene: .
abundance: .
v_gene: TRBV30
j_gene: TRBJ1-2
CDR3nt: TGTGCCTGGAGTGTAAGAACAGGCCTCTATGGCTACACCTTC
CDR3aa: CAWSVRTGLYGYTF

d_gene: .
abundance: .
v_gene: TRBV10-2
j_gene: TRBJ1-2
CDR3nt: TGCGCCAGCAGAGCAGGGGAGGGGTATGGCTACACCTTC
CDR3aa: CASRAGEGYGYTF

d_gene: .
abundance: .
v_gene: TRBV29-1
j_gene: TRBJ1-2
CDR3nt: TGCAGCGTCAGGTCCGGACAGTGGGATGGCTACACCTTC
CDR3aa: CSVRSGQWDGYTF

d_gene: TRBD1
abundance: once
v_gene: TRBV19
j_gene: TRBJ2-7
CDR3nt: TGTGCCAGTAGTGGGACAGGGGCCCACTACGAGCAGTACTTC
CDR3aa: CASSGTGAHYEQYF

d_gene: TRBD1
abundance: once
v_gene: TRBV6-5
j_gene: TRBJ1-2
CDR3nt: TGTGCCAGCAGGGGGACAGGGGACTATGGCTACACCTTC
CDR3aa: CASRGTGDYGYTF

d_gene: .
abundance: .
v_gene: TRBV11-3
j_gene: TRBJ1-1
CDR3nt: TGTGCCAGCAGTTATTCAGGGGCGAAGAACACTGAAGCTTTCTTT
CDR3aa: CASSYSGAKNTEAFF

d_gene: .
abundance: .
v_gene: TRBV30
j_gene: TRBJ1-1
CDR3nt: TGTGCCTGGAGTGTATCAGGGGCCTCAACTAACACTGAAGCTTTCTTT
CDR3aa: CAWSVSGASTNTEAFF

d_gene: TRBD2
abundance: .
v_gene: TRBV19
j_gene: TRBJ2-7
CDR3nt: TGTGCCACAGCCTCCGGGGGACTAGCGGGCCGCTCCTACGAGCAGTACTTC
CDR3aa: CATASGGLAGRSYEQYF

d_gene: .
abundance: .
v_gene: TRBV30
j_gene: TRBJ1-3
CDR3nt: TGTGCCTGGAGTCTTACAGGGACTGGAAACACCATATATTTT
CDR3aa: CAWSLTGTGNTIYF

d_gene: TRBD1
abundance: .
v_gene: TRBV3-1/TRBV3-2
j_gene: TRBJ1-2
CDR3nt: TGTGCCAGCAGCCAAGGGGGCGAAGTGGTGGCAGGGGGAGGCTACACCTTC
CDR3aa: CASSQGGEVVAGGGYTF

d_gene: TRBD2
abundance: .
v_gene: TRBV7-9
j_gene: TRBJ2-5
CDR3nt: TGTGCCAGCAGCCGACTAGCGGGGGGTGAAGAGACCCAGTACTTC
CDR3aa: CASSRLAGGEETQYF

d_gene: .
abundance: .
v_gene: TRBV6-2/TRBV6-3
j_gene: TRBJ1-1
CDR3nt: TGTGCCAGCAGTTATTTCGCGCGGCGGGGATCTAACACTGAAGCTTTCTTT
CDR3aa: CASSYFARRGSNTEAFF

d_gene: TRBD1
abundance: .
v_gene: TRBV19
j_gene: TRBJ2-1
CDR3nt: TGTGCCAGTAGGACCCACTCCGACAGGGTAAAGTCAGGCGGTGAGCAGTTCTTC
CDR3aa: CASRTHSDRVKSGGEQFF